Below are 13 T cell receptor beta chains sequenced from a single sample in a study of blood T cell repertoires in COVID-19 (dated by TCRdb to 2019 to 2021). Library construction relied on the immunoSEQ multiplex PCR assay. TCRdb retrieved this table from immuneACCESS and kept in-frame rearrangements only. Not all clones are present; in checked studies, unresolved V genes account for under half, and no reason is known for the remainder. For this sample the table gives tens of thousands of clones, of which over 80% were detected only once. The top ten constitute 55% to 75% of the sample. The sequenced sample was peripheral blood. These receptor sequences come from a woman of 80 years or more with acute or convalescent COVID-19.

In its sample, this clone was seen once. The chain has TRBV15 and TRBJ1-1, with TRBD1 matching 7 bases. Germline CDR1 LNHNV, CDR2 YYDKDF (reference sequence). V gave up 3 bases and J gave up 5 bases; unmatched junction bases: 3. This CDR3 has 13 amino acids. CDR3: CATSSETGTEAFF. CDR3 nucleotide sequence: TGTGCCACCAGCAGCGAGACAGGGACTGAAGCTTTCTTT.

In nucleotides, the CDR3 is TGTGCCAGCAGCTTAGTACAGCTTGGTGAAAAACTGTTTTTT. It encodes CASSLVQLGEKLFF. This chain joins TRBV7-2 and TRBJ1-4; unclear D gene. The CDR3 has 14 residues. CDR1 SGHTA and CDR2 FQGNSA come from the germline V gene. Between the trimmed V and J ends, which lost 1 base and 7 bases, there was a span of 10 bases. Filled out from reference TRBV7-2 and TRBJ1-4, the complete variable domain reads GAGVSQSPSNKVTEKGKDVELRCDPISGHTALYWYRQSLGQGLEFLIYFQGNSAPDKSGLPSDRFSAERTGGSVSTLTIQRTQQEDSAVYLCASSLVQLGEKLFFGSGTQLSVL.

The V call is TRBV2, the J call TRBJ1-4, with D tentatively TRBD1 (5 bases). V was trimmed by 4 bases and J by 0 bases, leaving 15 bases between them. Germline lookup yields CDR1 SNHLY and CDR2 FYNNEI. The CDR3 consists of 17 residues. CDR3 amino acids: CASSVITGDATNEKLFF. CDR3 nucleotides: TGTGCCAGCAGTGTGATAACAGGTGATGCAACTAATGAAAAACTGTTTTTT.

The chain has TRBV5-1 and TRBJ2-7, with 9 bases that match TRBD2. V lost 0 bases to trimming and J lost 4 bases; unmatched junction nucleotides: 5. Per the germline V gene, CDR1 is SGHRS and CDR2 is YFSETQ. This CDR3 has 15 amino acids. The DNA for the CDR3 is TGCGCCAGCAGCTTGGCGGGTCTAGCGGGATACGAGCAGTACTTC. Amino acid sequence: CASSLAGLAGYEQYF.

The rearrangement joins TRBV7-2 to TRBJ2-1, with D maybe TRBD2 (6 bases). V lost 5 bases and J lost 3, with 17 bases in between. The CDR3 spans 16 residues. In germline, CDR1 is SGHTA, CDR2 FQGNSA. This CDR3 reads CASSPRSGGIYNEQFF. The CDR3 DNA is TGTGCCAGCAGCCCTAGGTCTGGGGGGATCTACAATGAGCAGTTCTTC.

This chain links TRBV7-3 with TRBJ2-7, with D perhaps TRBD2 (6 bases). The CDR3 has 16 residues. Trimming stripped 2 bases from V and 1 base from J, with 15 bases between. Germline CDR1 is SGHTA and CDR2 is FQGTGA. CDR3 in amino acids: CASSLSSGDSSYEQYF. DNA of the CDR3: TGTGCCAGCAGCTTATCCTCCGGGGACTCTTCCTACGAGCAGTACTTC.

The chain uses TRBV13 and TRBJ2-2; D gene unclear. V lost 0 bases, J lost 2 bases, and 4 bases lay in between. The CDR3 is 14 residues long. The germline V gene has CDR1 PRHDT and CDR2 FYEKMQ (reference sequence). CDR3 nucleotide sequence: TGTGCCAGCAGCTTAGGTCTAAACACCGGGGAGCTGTTTTTT. Encoded protein: CASSLGLNTGELFF.

The V gene is TRBV19, the J gene TRBJ1-2; D is ambiguous. There are 13 residues in the CDR3. Per the germline V gene, CDR1 is LNHDA and CDR2 is SQIVND (reference sequence). V dropped 6 bases and J dropped 2 bases, with 10 bases sitting between them. The CDR3, as DNA: TGTGCCAGTAGCCTCAGGTTAAACTATGGCTACACCTTC. This translates into CASSLRLNYGYTF.

The chain is built from TRBV19 and TRBJ1-1; D uncertain. V lost 6 bases and J 1 base, leaving 9 bases between the germline ends. Germline V gene lookup returns CDR1 LNHDA and CDR2 SQIVND (reference sequence). The CDR3 sequence is 13 residues long. In nucleotides, the CDR3 is TGTGCCAGTAGCCCAACACAGAACACTGAAGCTTTCTTT. As protein: CASSPTQNTEAFF.

The gene calls are TRBV29-1 and TRBJ2-7; TRBD2 matches at 8 bases. V lost 3 bases and J lost 6; bases outside the gene matches: 7. Germline V gene lookup returns CDR1 SQVTM and CDR2 ANQGSEA. This CDR3 contains 13 residues. The chain's CDR3 is CSVDDGREGEQYF. The DNA of the CDR3 is TGCAGCGTTGATGACGGGAGGGAAGGCGAGCAGTACTTC.

CDR3: CASSLEGATYGYTF. CDR3 nucleotides: TGTGCCAGCAGCTTGGAGGGAGCCACTTATGGCTACACCTTC. The genes are TRBV5-6 and TRBJ1-2, with D uncertain. V was pared by 0 bases and J by 5 bases, with 11 bases between. Germline V CDR1 and CDR2: SGHDT, YYEEEE. The CDR3 is made up of 14 amino acids.

V gene TRBV5-4 combines with J gene TRBJ2-7; 11 positions agree with TRBD2. The CDR3 runs 15 residues. The germline gives CDR1 SGHNT, CDR2 YYREEE (reference sequence). The V segment lost 4 bases and the J segment 4 bases; nucleotides outside the gene matches: 7. CDR3 loop: CASSLQRTSGYEQYF. The CDR3 nucleotides read TGTGCCAGCAGCCTTCAGAGGACTAGCGGGTACGAGCAGTACTTC.

The chain has TRBV4-1 and TRBJ1-2; 7 bases map to TRBD1. The CDR3 sequence is 15 residues long. The germline V gene has CDR1 MGHRA and CDR2 YSYEKL. V was pared by 0 bases and J by 2 bases, with 3 bases of the junction left unmatched. The CDR3 here is CASSQEGGTNYGYTF. The CDR3 DNA reads as TGCGCCAGCAGCCAAGAAGGGGGCACCAACTATGGCTACACCTTC.